These 28 T cell receptor beta chains share one sample of origin, sequenced in a study of T cell responses to AZD1222 COVID-19 vaccine. Sequencing was performed with immunoSEQ multiplex PCR; in TCRdb, only in-frame clones are kept and a portion is missing. The repertoire consists of roughly 150,000 clones, with 80% to 95% occurring once and the leading ten covering roughly 1.2%. This specimen was peripheral blood, taken 28 days after the second AZD1222 dose. These receptors all stem from an adult who received the AZD1222 COVID-19 vaccine.

This chain connects TRBV4-2 to TRBJ1-1, with D possibly TRBD1 on 5 matching bases. Per germline, CDR1 LGHNA and CDR2 YNFKEQ. CDR3 length: 14 amino acids. Trimming took 2 bases from V and 0 from J, leaving 7 bases between them. Here the CDR3 reads CASSQRGLNTEAFF. In DNA, the CDR3 is TGTGCCAGCAGCCAAAGGGGTTTGAACACTGAAGCTTTCTTT.

This clone was observed a single time. The V call is TRBV19, the J call TRBJ2-2; the match to TRBD2 covers 7 bases. The V and J ends lost 1 base and 5 bases, in that order; junction bases with no gene match: 4. This CDR3 spans 15 amino acids. Per germline, CDR1 LNHDA and CDR2 SQIVND (reference sequence). The CDR3 nucleotides read TGTGCCAGTAGTATAGGCGGGAGCGGAACCGGGGAGCTGTTTTTT. This encodes CASSIGGSGTGELFF.

The rearrangement joins TRBV5-1 to TRBJ2-2, with 8 bases matching TRBD2. This CDR3 is built from 16 residues. J lost 0 bases, V lost 1 base, and 2 bases had no gene match. Germline loops: CDR1 SGHRS, CDR2 YFSETQ. CDR3 coding DNA: TGCGCCAGCAGCTTGTATAGCGGGGCGAACACCGGGGAGCTGTTTTTT. Protein product: CASSLYSGANTGELFF.

The chain joins TRBV5-1 to TRBJ2-7; D is uncertain. Germline CDR1 is SGHRS and CDR2 is YFSETQ. V lost 5 bases, J lost 6 bases, and 21 bases lay in between. This CDR3 region has 15 residues. The CDR3 sequence: CASSSRTGSLGEQYF. The CDR3 nucleotides are TGCGCCAGCAGTTCGCGGACGGGTTCGTTAGGCGAGCAGTACTTC.

V gene TRBV2 combines with J gene TRBJ1-1; no firm D call. Germline V gives CDR1 SNHLY, CDR2 FYNNEI. The V end lost 7 bases, the J end lost 4 bases, and 16 bases lay between the germline ends. The CDR3 extends over 14 amino acids. CDR3: CASIRREGTTEAFF. CDR3 nucleotide sequence: TGTGCCAGCATTCGAAGGGAGGGAACCACTGAAGCTTTCTTT.

This rearrangement joins TRBV6-5 to TRBJ1-5; D unclear. With 7 bases removed from V and 7 bases from J, the gap between germline ends came to 17 bases. CDR1 and CDR2 (germline): MNHEY, SVGAGI. The CDR3 covers 14 residues. For the CDR3, the DNA is TGTGCCAGCACCCCCCAAGGGTTCTACCAGCCCCAGCATTTT. Translation: CASTPQGFYQPQHF.

The chain is built from TRBV7-8 and TRBJ2-1, with D unresolved. The CDR3 runs 15 residues. Germline CDR1 is SGHVS and CDR2 is FQNEAQ. V was cut by 1 base and J by 1 base, with 8 bases left in between. The CDR3 reads CASSLDLGSYNEQFF. CDR3 DNA sequence: TGTGCCAGCAGCTTAGATTTGGGGTCCTACAATGAGCAGTTCTTC.

The DNA for the CDR3 is TGTGCCAGCAGCCCCCGGCTCCCCCGCTCTGGGGCCAACGTCCTGACTTTC. Protein: CASSPRLPRSGANVLTF. The chain uses TRBV27 and TRBJ2-6; D not resolved. Trimming pared 6 bases from V and 0 bases from J, leaving 15 bases between. The CDR3 has 17 residues. CDR1 and CDR2 from the germline V gene are MNHEY and SMNVEV (reference sequence).

V and J are TRBV27 and TRBJ2-3, with 7 bases matching TRBD1. Germline V gene lookup returns CDR1 MNHEY and CDR2 SMNVEV (reference sequence). With V trimmed by 6 bases and J by 0 bases, 6 bases remained unmatched. CDR3 length equals 15 residues. CDR3 loop: CASRGTEFSTDTQYF. CDR3 DNA: TGTGCCAGCAGAGGGACAGAGTTTAGCACAGATACGCAGTATTTT.

The chain recombines TRBV7-3 with TRBJ1-6; D call uncertain. The ends were cut back, 4 bases at V and 9 bases at J, with 10 bases in the middle. CDR3 length equals 13 residues. The V gene's germline CDR1 is SGHTA and CDR2 FQGTGA. The chain's CDR3 is CASSSSVGSPLHF. The CDR3 coding sequence is TGTGCCAGCAGCTCCTCAGTGGGTTCACCCCTCCACTTT.

The chain has TRBV6-4 and TRBJ2-7; maybe TRBD1 (5 bases). Trimming pared 6 bases from V and 3 bases from J, leaving 15 bases between. Germline loops: CDR1 MRHNA, CDR2 SNTAGT. This CDR3 is 14 amino acids long. CDR3 region: CASRRRVSDYEQYF. The DNA for the CDR3 is TGTGCCAGCAGGCGCAGGGTTTCCGACTACGAGCAGTACTTC.

The V gene is TRBV14, the J gene TRBJ2-7, with D maybe TRBD1 (6 bases). CDR1 SGHDN and CDR2 FVKESK come from the germline V gene. V was trimmed by 1 base and J by 6 bases, leaving 13 bases between them. This CDR3 spans 14 amino acids. CDR3 region: CASSQVYGGSEQYF. The CDR3 nucleotides are TGTGCCAGCAGCCAAGTTTATGGGGGCAGCGAGCAGTACTTC.

V usage is TRBV28 and J usage is TRBJ1-1; D unresolved. The germline CDR1 and CDR2 sequences are MDHEN and SYDVKM. This CDR3 is built from 13 residues. V was cut by 7 bases and J by 7 bases, with 16 bases left in between. In DNA form, the CDR3 reads TGTGCCAGCACCCCCCCTGTCCGGGGTGAAGCTTTCTTT. Its protein product is CASTPPVRGEAFF. Full variable domain (outside the CDR3, taken from reference TRBV28 and TRBJ1-1): DVKVTQSSRYLVKRTGEKVFLECVQDMDHENMFWYRQDPGLGLRLIYFSYDVKMKEKGDIPEGYSVSREKKERFSLILESASTNQTSMYLCASTPPVRGEAFFGQGTRLTVV.

This chain uses TRBV5-1 with TRBJ1-6, with no clear D. The CDR3 covers 14 residues. CDR1 is SGHRS, CDR2 YFSETQ, per germline. The V and J ends lost 2 bases and 4 bases respectively, with 7 bases between them. CDR3 protein: CASSFDVYNSPLHF. The DNA of the CDR3 is TGCGCCAGCAGCTTCGATGTATATAATTCACCCCTCCACTTT.

The chain combines TRBV11-3 with TRBJ2-7; TRBD1 matches at 9 bases. Germline V gives CDR1 SGHNT, CDR2 YENEEA. This CDR3 comprises 14 residues. Trimming took 5 bases from V and 5 from J; bases not matched to a gene: 7. The CDR3 DNA follows: TGTGCCAGCAGCCGCGACAGGGGGAGCAACGAGCAGTACTTC. Its protein is CASSRDRGSNEQYF.

This clone was detected a few times. Different DNA sequences within this sample yield the same CDR3. In DNA, the CDR3 is TGTGCCAGCAGTCCCACAGGCTACGAGCAGTACTTC. Its translation: CASSPTGYEQYF. The chain carries TRBV27 and TRBJ2-7; maybe TRBD1 (5 bases). Germline assignment: CDR1 MNHEY and CDR2 SMNVEV (reference sequence). V was shortened by 5 bases and J by 3 bases, with 8 bases between the two germline ends. The CDR3 contains 12 residues.

The J gene is TRBJ1-1, the V gene TRBV5-1, with 8 bases matching TRBD1. Germline assignment: CDR1 SGHRS and CDR2 YFSETQ. The CDR3 has 15 amino acids. V lost 2 bases and J lost 3; bases outside the gene matches: 6. The CDR3 coding sequence is TGCGCCAGCAGCTTACACAGGGGGGGTGACACTGAAGCTTTCTTT. Translating gives CASSLHRGGDTEAFF.

The chain couples TRBV5-6 to TRBJ1-1, with D perhaps matching TRBD1 (5 bases). This CDR3 comprises 14 residues. Germline loops: CDR1 SGHDT, CDR2 YYEEEE. V was trimmed by 8 bases and J by 3 bases, leaving 17 bases between them. The CDR3 reads CASSLSGADTEAFF. CDR3 DNA: TGTGCCAGTTCCCTGTCCGGGGCTGACACTGAAGCTTTCTTT.

The chain carries TRBV4-2 and TRBJ2-7; 7 nucleotides align to TRBD2. Germline lookup yields CDR1 LGHNA and CDR2 YNFKEQ. V lost 6 bases, J lost 2 bases, and 13 bases stayed unmatched. There are 16 residues in the CDR3. The CDR3 region is CASRPNLAVGTYEQYF. In DNA form, the CDR3 reads TGTGCCAGCAGGCCCAACCTAGCGGTGGGTACCTACGAGCAGTACTTC.

This clone was detected a few times. This chain joins TRBV27 and TRBJ2-5; no firm D call. This CDR3 comprises 15 residues. Trimming cost V 5 bases and J 1 base, with 14 bases left between them. CDR1 is MNHEY, CDR2 SMNVEV, per germline (reference sequence). DNA for the CDR3: TGTGCCAGCAGTCTCACCCGGCAGCTCCAAGAGACCCAGTACTTC. This gives the protein CASSLTRQLQETQYF.

The chain employs TRBV4-1 and TRBJ2-2, with 9 bases fitting TRBD2. CDR3 length: 20 residues. From germline, CDR1 is MGHRA and CDR2 YSYEKL. V was pared by 0 bases and J by 3 bases, with 14 bases of the junction left unmatched. As DNA, the CDR3 is TGCGCCAGCAGCCAAGATACCCCGAGGGAGCGGGGGGCCCACACCGGGGAGCTGTTTTTT. This encodes CASSQDTPRERGAHTGELFF.

J is TRBJ2-3 and V is TRBV7-3; 7 bases map to TRBD2. Germline CDR1 is SGHTA and CDR2 is FQGTGA. There are 15 residues in the CDR3. Trimming removed 3 bases from V and 0 bases from J; junction bases left unmatched: 3. CDR3 sequence: CASSFLGGSTDTQYF. Written as DNA, the CDR3 is TGTGCCAGCAGCTTCCTCGGGGGGAGCACAGATACGCAGTATTTT.

The genes are TRBV9 and TRBJ1-6; D is uncertain. V was pared by 3 bases and J by 6 bases, with 10 bases between. Germline CDR1 is SGDLS and CDR2 is YYNGEE. This CDR3 is 14 amino acids long. The CDR3 sequence: CASSARLGNSPLHF. CDR3 bases: TGTGCCAGCAGCGCTCGCCTCGGTAATTCACCCCTCCACTTT.

The rearrangement joins TRBV7-9 to TRBJ1-1, with 7 nucleotides matching TRBD1. CDR1 and CDR2 from the germline V gene are SEHNR and FQNEAQ (reference sequence). This CDR3 is built from 14 residues. The V gene end was trimmed by 4 bases and the J gene end by 4 bases; junction bases not matched to a gene: 6. This chain's CDR3 is CASSSIRGGTEAFF. CDR3 DNA sequence: TGTGCCAGCAGCTCGATCAGGGGGGGCACTGAAGCTTTCTTT. Looking up the rest from reference TRBV7-9 and TRBJ1-1 gives the full variable domain: DTGVSQNPRHKITKRGQNVTFRCDPISEHNRLYWYRQTLGQGPEFLTYFQNEAQLEKSRLLSDRFSAERPKGSFSTLEIQRTEQGDSAMYLCASSSIRGGTEAFFGQGTRLTVV.

This clone was seen just once. The rearrangement uses TRBV5-5 and TRBJ2-7, with TRBD1 as a possible D gene (6 bases). Trimming shortened V by 2 bases and J by 2 bases, and 14 bases separated the two germline ends. Germline loops: CDR1 SGHKS, CDR2 YYEKEE (reference sequence). This CDR3 comprises 15 residues. CDR3 sequence reads: CASSLRQANTYEQYF. The DNA for the CDR3 is TGTGCCAGCAGCTTACGACAGGCGAATACCTACGAGCAGTACTTC.

The rearrangement joins TRBV1 to TRBJ1-1; the table's D gene call, TRBD1, was not cross checked with the DNA. TRBV1 is given as a pseudogene. The CDR3 spans 14 residues. The CDR3, as DNA: TGCACCAGCAGCCAAGAGGGGGCATTAACTGAAGCTTTCTTT. It yields the protein CTSSQEGALTEAFF.

V and J are TRBV6-4 and TRBJ1-5; D perhaps matches TRBD1 (5 bases). V dropped 0 bases and J dropped 4 bases, with 16 bases sitting between them. The CDR3 has 17 amino acids. Germline V gene sequence: CDR1 MRHNA, CDR2 SNTAGT. The CDR3 reads CASSDSIGEIGNQPQHF. DNA for the CDR3: TGTGCCAGCAGTGACTCAATAGGGGAGATTGGTAATCAGCCCCAGCATTTT.

This chain uses TRBV5-5 with TRBJ1-2; D perhaps matches TRBD1 (5 bases). CDR1 and CDR2 (germline): SGHKS, YYEKEE (reference sequence). The V end was cut by 4 bases, the J end by 7 bases, with 20 bases between. The CDR3 consists of 15 residues. The CDR3 DNA follows: TGTGCCAGCAGCGCCTACGGAAAGGGGTGGTTTGGCTACACCTTC. This translates into CASSAYGKGWFGYTF.